Shown below are 5 T cell receptor beta chains from a single sample sequenced in a study of blood T cell repertoires in COVID-19. Generated by immunoSEQ multiplex PCR, the TCRdb table keeps only in-frame clones and is missing some. The sample lists some 150,000 clones, 65% to 90% occurring once. The sequencing sample was made of peripheral blood. These receptors all come from a man aged 65 to 79 with acute or convalescent COVID-19.

V gene TRBV7-3 combines with J gene TRBJ2-1, with TRBD2 matching over 7 bases. The CDR3 loop spans 15 amino acids. Germline V gene lookup returns CDR1 SGHTA and CDR2 FQGTGA. The V gene end was trimmed by 0 bases and the J gene end by 9 bases; junction bases not matched to a gene: 8. CDR3 sequence reads: CASSLTRLAEAEQFF. In DNA form, the CDR3 reads TGTGCCAGCAGCTTAACGCGCCTAGCGGAGGCTGAGCAGTTCTTC.

The V and J genes are TRBV11-3 and TRBJ1-1; D unclear. The V and J ends lost 1 base and 2 bases respectively, with 11 bases between them. This CDR3 comprises 15 residues. The germline V gene has CDR1 SGHNT and CDR2 YENEEA. The CDR3 region is CASSLGPGENTEAFF. CDR3 bases: TGTGCCAGCAGCTTAGGACCCGGGGAAAACACTGAAGCTTTCTTT.

CDR3 in amino acids: CATSTTGVGEQYF. In nucleotides, the CDR3 is TGTGCCACCAGCACCACAGGGGTGGGGGAGCAGTACTTC. V usage is TRBV15 and J usage is TRBJ2-7, with TRBD1 matching over 7 bases. The ends lost 4 bases at V and 7 bases at J; junction bases unmatched: 7. Germline CDR1 reads LNHNV; CDR2 reads YYDKDF (reference sequence). The CDR3 covers 13 residues.

This sequence joins TRBV4-2 and TRBJ2-4, with 8 bases fitting TRBD2. V was clipped by 3 bases and J by 0 bases; unmatched bases: 7. This CDR3 has 17 residues. The germline gives CDR1 LGHNA, CDR2 YNFKEQ. This chain's CDR3 is CASSQTGGVLAKNIQYF. CDR3 in DNA: TGTGCCAGCAGCCAGACGGGGGGGGTCCTAGCCAAAAACATTCAGTACTTC.

The V gene is TRBV7-9, the J gene TRBJ1-2; no clear D. Germline CDR1 SEHNR, CDR2 FQNEAQ (reference sequence). The ends were cut back, 3 bases at V and 1 base at J, with 9 bases in the middle. There are 14 residues in the CDR3. This CDR3 reads CASSFDGNNYGYTF. In DNA form, the CDR3 reads TGTGCCAGCAGCTTCGACGGGAATAACTATGGCTACACCTTC.